These 19 T cell receptor beta chains originate from one sample sequenced in a study of identical twins. TCRdb itself ran the 5' RACE reads through MiXCR, one entry per CDR3 protein. The top ten hold 0.91% of the sample, which has roughly 540,000 distinct CDR3 sequences, about 20% seen once. These data were likewise used in another study, on T cells expressing NK-cell markers.

Sample: CD4+ T cells sorted from blood. The receptors originated from a woman younger than 35 in good health.

The sample holds a few counts of this clonotype. CDR3 DNA sequence: TGTGCCAGCAGGCCAGACAGGGGATCCTACAATGAGCAGTTCTTC. It is translated as CASRPDRGSYNEQFF. V gene TRBV6-2 or TRBV6-3 combines with J gene TRBJ2-1; 8 positions match TRBD1. CDR1 and CDR2 (germline): MNHEY, SVGEGT. The CDR3 covers 15 residues. Losses at the gene ends were 6 bases for V and 1 base for J; bases not matched to a gene: 5.

The V and J genes are TRBV12-3 or TRBV12-4 and TRBJ2-7; unclear D gene. The CDR3 length is 11 residues. Trimming took 6 bases from V and 8 from J, leaving 11 bases between them. CDR3 sequence reads: CASRTLFQQYF. The DNA of the CDR3 is TGTGCCAGCAGGACCCTATTCCAGCAGTACTTC.

This clonotype was found a few times. The CDR3 is CASSPGLAGSPRTQYF. DNA for the CDR3: TGTGCCAGCAGCCCGGGACTAGCGGGGTCCCCCCGTACGCAGTATTTT. The chain carries TRBV7-2 and TRBJ2-3; TRBD2 agrees at 13 bases. This CDR3 spans 16 amino acids. V dropped 5 bases and J dropped 8; count of bases not matched to a gene: 10. Germline V gene data show CDR1 as SGHTA and CDR2 as FQGNSA.

This clonotype was counted ten times or more. The germline gene is not matched at one end of the junction; a read error may be the cause. The chain carries TRBV5-1 and TRBJ2-3; no definite D call. The CDR3 has 13 residues. Germline CDR1 reads SGHRS; CDR2 reads YFSETQ. CDR3: CASSLVPTDTQYF. Written as DNA, the CDR3 is TGTGCCAGCAGTTTAGTCCCCACAGATACGCAGTATTTT.

The V gene is TRBV5-6, the J gene TRBJ1-2, with D unresolved. This CDR3 is 16 amino acids long. V dropped 2 bases and J dropped 0 bases, with 14 bases sitting between them. Germline CDR1 reads SGHDT; CDR2 reads YYEEEE. In nucleotides, the CDR3 is TGTGCCAGCAGCTTTTTGTCAGGCGATTCTAACTATGGCTACACCTTC. This sequence encodes CASSFLSGDSNYGYTF.

The chain links TRBV20-1 to TRBJ2-7, with 7 bases that match TRBD2. Trimming at V came to 0 bases and at J to 8 bases, leaving 13 bases not matched to a gene. The CDR3 runs to 15 residues. The V gene's germline CDR1 is DFQATT and CDR2 SNEGSKA (reference sequence). The CDR3 sequence is CSARDRLAAPVKQYF. The CDR3 region has the DNA TGCAGTGCTAGAGATCGTCTAGCGGCTCCCGTTAAGCAGTACTTC.

The chain couples TRBV6-2 or TRBV6-3 to TRBJ1-1; D is perhaps TRBD1 (5 bases). Germline-derived CDR1 and CDR2 are MNHEY and SVGEGT. Trimming removed 5 bases at V and 8 bases at J, with 12 bases between. The CDR3 is made up of 12 amino acids. For the CDR3, the DNA is TGTGCCAGCAGTAAACAGGTTTGGGAAGCTTTCTTT. Its translation is CASSKQVWEAFF.

The chain is built from TRBV12-3 or TRBV12-4 and TRBJ1-3; 8 bases agree with TRBD1. Trimming at V came to 6 bases and at J to 1 base, leaving 11 bases not matched to a gene. The length of the CDR3 is 17 residues. The CDR3 region is CASSFSGTGWSGNTIYF. Written as DNA, the CDR3 is TGTGCCAGCAGCTTTTCGGGGACAGGCTGGTCTGGAAACACCATATATTTT.

This clonotype has just a few counts. This rearrangement joins TRBV6-5 to TRBJ1-3; 7 bases fit TRBD1. CDR3 length: 17 residues. Germline assignment: CDR1 MNHEY and CDR2 SVGAGI. J lost 0 bases, V lost 2 bases, and 7 bases had no gene match. CDR3: CASSYAGTASSGNTIYF. For the CDR3, the DNA is TGTGCCAGCAGTTACGCAGGGACAGCGAGCTCTGGAAACACCATATATTTT.

J is TRBJ1-1 and V is TRBV2; TRBD1 agrees at 11 bases. This CDR3 has 15 amino acids. V was pared by 7 bases and J by 1 base, with 5 bases of the junction left unmatched. The germline gives CDR1 SNHLY, CDR2 FYNNEI. CDR3 DNA: TGTGCCAGCATCCGGGACAGGGGGGGGAACACTGAAGCTTTCTTT. It yields the protein CASIRDRGGNTEAFF. The whole variable domain, remainder taken from reference TRBV2 and TRBJ1-1, is EPEVTQTPSHQVTQMGQEVILRCVPISNHLYFYWYRQILGQKVEFLVSFYNNEISEKSEIFDDQFSVERPDGSNFTLKIRSTKLEDSAMYFCASIRDRGGNTEAFFGQGTRLTVV.

The table lists this clonotype with many counts. The genes are TRBV20-1 and TRBJ1-1, with a possible D match to TRBD1 (5 bases). Germline V gene sequence: CDR1 DFQATT, CDR2 SNEGSKA (reference sequence). Trimming shortened V by 3 bases and J by 3 bases, and 5 bases separated the two germline ends. This CDR3 region has 11 residues. Written as DNA, the CDR3 is TGCAGTGCTAGGGGGGACACTGAAGCTTTCTTT. Encoded protein: CSARGDTEAFF.

J is TRBJ2-1 and V is TRBV4-3; 7 positions match TRBD2. J gave up 5 bases and V 1 base, and 5 bases lay outside the gene matches. There are 15 residues in the CDR3. Germline CDR1 LGHNA, CDR2 YSLEER. The CDR3 DNA follows: TGCGCCAGCAGCCAAGGGCTAGCGGACGACAATGAGCAGTTCTTC. As protein: CASSQGLADDNEQFF.

This clonotype has just a few counts. V is TRBV7-8 and J is TRBJ2-2; the match to TRBD2 covers 7 bases. Trimming took 6 bases from V and 1 from J; bases not matched to a gene: 8. The CDR3 has 16 residues. Germline V gene lookup returns CDR1 SGHVS and CDR2 FQNEAQ. The CDR3: CASSYTASGNTGELFF. The CDR3 region has the DNA TGTGCCAGCAGTTATACCGCTAGCGGGAACACCGGGGAGCTGTTTTTT.

This clonotype was counted a few times. The chain recombines TRBV18 with TRBJ2-7; D remains unclear. The CDR3 is 13 amino acids. CDR1 is KGHSH and CDR2 is LQKENI in the germline V gene. The V gene lost 6 bases and the J gene lost 1 base, with 10 bases spanning the gap. CDR3 sequence reads: CASSQDGSYEQYF. The CDR3 DNA reads TGTGCCAGCTCTCAGGACGGTTCCTACGAGCAGTACTTC.

CDR3 in amino acids: CASTQRQGKNTEAFF. The CDR3, as DNA: TGTGCCAGCACCCAAAGACAGGGGAAGAACACTGAAGCTTTCTTT. The genes are TRBV5-8 and TRBJ1-1; TRBD1 agrees at 8 bases. CDR1 is SGHTS and CDR2 is YDEGEE in the germline V gene. This CDR3 contains 15 residues. Trimming took 6 bases from V and 1 from J; bases not matched to a gene: 8.

This clonotype was recorded a few times. The chain links TRBV10-1 to TRBJ2-4, with D unclear. Per the germline V gene, CDR1 is WNHNN and CDR2 is SYGVQD (reference sequence). Between the trimmed V and J ends, which lost 2 bases and 5 bases, there was a span of 10 bases. This CDR3 is 14 amino acids long. CDR3 sequence: CASSEPRMENIQYF. The CDR3 region has the DNA TGCGCCAGCAGTGAGCCGAGAATGGAAAACATTCAGTACTTC.

The chain recombines TRBV10-3 with TRBJ2-3; 7 positions match TRBD2. CDR3 length equals 13 residues. Germline trimming cut 7 bases from V and 0 bases from J; bases unmatched to any gene: 1. Germline CDR1 ENHRY, CDR2 SYGVKD. CDR3 nucleotides: TGTGCCATCATGGGAGGGAGCACAGATACGCAGTATTTT. It encodes CAIMGGSTDTQYF.

Notes on this clonotype: This may stem from a read error, because a much larger clone lies one nucleotide away. The gene calls are TRBV12-3 or TRBV12-4 and TRBJ2-1; D gene ambiguous. Trimming shortened V by 1 base and J by 5 bases, and 12 bases separated the two germline ends. This CDR3 has 15 residues. CDR3 sequence reads: CASSLGSWGNNEQFF. DNA for the CDR3: TGTGCCAGCAGTTTAGGTAGCTGGGGTAACAATGAGCAGTTCTTC.

The chain combines TRBV15 with TRBJ2-1; D gene ambiguous. Trimming took off 4 bases at V and 0 bases at J, with 13 bases between the two ends. The CDR3 consists of 16 residues. The germline V gene encodes CDR1 LNHNV and CDR2 YYDKDF (reference sequence). For the CDR3, the DNA is TGTGCCACCAGCACCCCTACACCGAGCTCCTACAATGAGCAGTTCTTC. This sequence encodes CATSTPTPSSYNEQFF.